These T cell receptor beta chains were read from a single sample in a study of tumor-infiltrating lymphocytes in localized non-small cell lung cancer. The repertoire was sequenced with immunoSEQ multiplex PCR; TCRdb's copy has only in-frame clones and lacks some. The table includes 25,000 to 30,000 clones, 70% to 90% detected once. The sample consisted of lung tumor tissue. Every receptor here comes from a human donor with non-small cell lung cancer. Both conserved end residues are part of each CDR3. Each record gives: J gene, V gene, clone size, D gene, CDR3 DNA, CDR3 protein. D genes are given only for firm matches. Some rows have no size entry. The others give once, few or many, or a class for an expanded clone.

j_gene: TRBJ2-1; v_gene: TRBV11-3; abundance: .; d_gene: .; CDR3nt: TGTGCCAGCAGCTTAGCTGGCAGCTACAATGAGCAGTTCTTC; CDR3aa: CASSLAGSYNEQFF
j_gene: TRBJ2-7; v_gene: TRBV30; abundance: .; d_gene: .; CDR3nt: TGTGCCTGGAGTGGTAGTCGGCTGAGCTCCTACGAGCAGTACTTC; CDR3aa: CAWSGSRLSSYEQYF
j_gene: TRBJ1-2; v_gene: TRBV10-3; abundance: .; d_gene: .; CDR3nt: TGTGCCATCAGTGAGGCATATAACTATGGCTACACCTTC; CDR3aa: CAISEAYNYGYTF
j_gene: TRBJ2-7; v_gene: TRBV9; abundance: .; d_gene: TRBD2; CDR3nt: TGTGCCAGCAGCTCCCGGGGGGACTCCTACGAGCAGTACTTC; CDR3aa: CASSSRGDSYEQYF
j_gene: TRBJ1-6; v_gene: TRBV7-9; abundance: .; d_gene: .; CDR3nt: TGTGCCAGCAGCTTAGATTCCCCCGGCAATTCACCCCTCCACTTT; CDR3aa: CASSLDSPGNSPLHF
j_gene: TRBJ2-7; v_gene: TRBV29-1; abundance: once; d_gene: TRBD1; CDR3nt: TGCAGCGTATACAGGGGCGCGTTGCAGTACTTC; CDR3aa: CSVYRGALQYF
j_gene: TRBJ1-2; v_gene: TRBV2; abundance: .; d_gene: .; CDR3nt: TGTGCCAGCAGTGAGGACAGTTATGGCTACACCTTC; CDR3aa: CASSEDSYGYTF
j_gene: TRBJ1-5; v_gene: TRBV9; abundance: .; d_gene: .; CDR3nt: TGTGCCAGCAGCGCAACAGGGAATCAGCCCCAGCATTTT; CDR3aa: CASSATGNQPQHF
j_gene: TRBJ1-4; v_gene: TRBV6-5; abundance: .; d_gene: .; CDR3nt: TGTGCCAGCAGCCCCCGGGCCTGGGATGAAAAACTGTTTTTT; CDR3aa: CASSPRAWDEKLFF
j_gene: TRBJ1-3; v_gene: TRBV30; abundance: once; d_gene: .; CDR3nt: TGTGCCTGGCGATCGAAGGGAGGGACTGGAAACACCATATATTTT; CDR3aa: CAWRSKGGTGNTIYF
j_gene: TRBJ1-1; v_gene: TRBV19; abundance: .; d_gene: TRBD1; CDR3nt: TGTGCCAGTAGTATCACGGTGGTACAGGGGGCCACTGAAGCTTTCTTT; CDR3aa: CASSITVVQGATEAFF
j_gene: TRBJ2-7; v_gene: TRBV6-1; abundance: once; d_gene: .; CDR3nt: TGTGCCAGCAGTGAATCGACAATTGGGACCTACGAGCAGTACTTC; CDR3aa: CASSESTIGTYEQYF
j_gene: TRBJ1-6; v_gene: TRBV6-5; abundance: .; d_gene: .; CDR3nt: TGTGCCGCGGGAGATAGGAATAATTCACCCCTCCACTTT; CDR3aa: CAAGDRNNSPLHF
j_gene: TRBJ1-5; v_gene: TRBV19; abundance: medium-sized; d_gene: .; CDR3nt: TGTGCCAGTAGTCCCTCCCCATATAGCAATCAGCCCCAGCATTTT; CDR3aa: CASSPSPYSNQPQHF
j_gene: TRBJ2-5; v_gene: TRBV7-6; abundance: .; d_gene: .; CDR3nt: TGTGCCAGCAGCTTAGCGGGGACCGAGATAGGGGAGACCCAGTACTTC; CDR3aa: CASSLAGTEIGETQYF
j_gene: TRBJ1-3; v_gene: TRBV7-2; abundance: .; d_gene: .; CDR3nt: TGTGCCAGCAGCTTAGGCCCTGTATCGACGGGAAACACCATATATTTT; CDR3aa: CASSLGPVSTGNTIYF
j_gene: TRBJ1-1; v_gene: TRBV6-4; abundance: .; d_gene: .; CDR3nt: TGTGCCAGCATGGGGAACACTGAAGCTTTCTTT; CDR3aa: CASMGNTEAFF
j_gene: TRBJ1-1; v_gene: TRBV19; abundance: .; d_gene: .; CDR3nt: TGTGCCAGTAGTCTAGGGAGGACTGCGATAAACACTGAAGCTTTCTTT; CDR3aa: CASSLGRTAINTEAFF
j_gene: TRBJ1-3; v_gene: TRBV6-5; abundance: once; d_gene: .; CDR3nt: TGTGCCAGCAGTGCCTACTGGAGGTACGGAAACACCATATATTTT; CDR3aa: CASSAYWRYGNTIYF
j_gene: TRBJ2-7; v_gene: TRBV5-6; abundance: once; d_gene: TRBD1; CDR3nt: TGTGCCAGCAGCTGGGGACAGGGGGCCGCCTACGAGCAGTACTTC; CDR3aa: CASSWGQGAAYEQYF
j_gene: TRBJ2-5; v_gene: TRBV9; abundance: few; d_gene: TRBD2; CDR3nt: TGTGCCAGCAGCACCACGGTGAGCGGGGATGAGACCCAGTACTTC; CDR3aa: CASSTTVSGDETQYF
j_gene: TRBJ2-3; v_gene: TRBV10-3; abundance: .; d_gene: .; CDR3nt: TGTGCCATCACTGTGGGCGACACAGATACGCAGTATTTT; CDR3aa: CAITVGDTDTQYF
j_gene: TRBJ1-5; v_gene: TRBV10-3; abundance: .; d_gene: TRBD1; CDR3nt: TGTGCCATCAGTGACGACAGGGGTGATCAGCCCCAGCATTTT; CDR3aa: CAISDDRGDQPQHF
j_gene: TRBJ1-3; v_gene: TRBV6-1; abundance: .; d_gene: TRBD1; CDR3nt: TGTGCCAGCAGTGAAGCAGCGGACAGGGCGCACACCATATATTTT; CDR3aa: CASSEAADRAHTIYF
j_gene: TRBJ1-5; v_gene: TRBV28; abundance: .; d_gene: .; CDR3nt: TGTGCCAGCAGTTTGGGCTCTATCCCCTACAATCAGCCCCAGCATTTT; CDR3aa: CASSLGSIPYNQPQHF
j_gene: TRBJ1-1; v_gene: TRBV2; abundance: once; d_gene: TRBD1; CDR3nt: TGTGCCAGCAGCGCGACAGGGGTTGAAGCTTTCTTT; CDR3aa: CASSATGVEAFF
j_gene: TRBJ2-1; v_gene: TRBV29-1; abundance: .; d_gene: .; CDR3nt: TGCAGCGTTGAGCCCCAGGGGATACTGTACAATGAGCAGTTCTTC; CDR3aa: CSVEPQGILYNEQFF
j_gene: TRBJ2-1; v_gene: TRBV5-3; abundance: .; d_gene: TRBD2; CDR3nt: TGTGCCAGAAGCGGCACGGAAAAAGGCGGGGGGCCGGGAAATGAGCAGTTCTTC; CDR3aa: CARSGTEKGGGPGNEQFF
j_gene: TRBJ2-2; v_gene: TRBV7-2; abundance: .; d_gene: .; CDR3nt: TGTGCCAGCAGCTCAACGTCGGGGCGGAGGCTGTTTTTT; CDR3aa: CASSSTSGRRLFF